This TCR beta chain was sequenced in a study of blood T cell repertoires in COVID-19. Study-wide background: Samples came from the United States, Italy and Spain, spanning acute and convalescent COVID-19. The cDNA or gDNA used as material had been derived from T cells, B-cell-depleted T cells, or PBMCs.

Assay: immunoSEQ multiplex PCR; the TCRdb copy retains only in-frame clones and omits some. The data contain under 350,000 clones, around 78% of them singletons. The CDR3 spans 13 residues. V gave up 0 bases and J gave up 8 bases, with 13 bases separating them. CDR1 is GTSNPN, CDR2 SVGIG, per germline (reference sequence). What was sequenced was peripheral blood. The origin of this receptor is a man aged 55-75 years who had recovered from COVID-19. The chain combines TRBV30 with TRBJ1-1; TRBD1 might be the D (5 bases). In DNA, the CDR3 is TGTGCCTGGAGTGTCGGCAGGGATTGGGAAGCTTTCTTT. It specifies CAWSVGRDWEAFF. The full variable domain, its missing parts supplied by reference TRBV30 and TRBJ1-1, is SQTIHQWPATLVQPVGSPLSLECTVEGTSNPNLYWYRQAAGRGLQLLFYSVGIGQISSEVPQNLSASRPQDRQFILSSKKLLLSDSGFYLCAWSVGRDWEAFFGQGTRLTVV.